Following are 27 T cell receptor beta chains from one sample sequenced in a study of vaccination effects on CD4 cells after COVID-19. Assay: immunoSEQ multiplex PCR; the TCRdb copy retains only in-frame clones and omits some. Of around 35,000 clones detected, approximately 74% appear once; the ten largest clones hold about 3%. These receptors have no identified antigens. On roughly day 10 of culture, CD4+ T cells were separated out. Sequenced material: CD4+ T cells from PBMCs cultured without peptide, taken before COVID-19 vaccination. The receptors here all came from a human donor who received a COVID-19 vaccine.

The chain carries TRBV16 and TRBJ1-1; no firm D call. There are 12 residues in the CDR3. Trimming removed 4 bases at V and 1 base at J, with 4 bases between. Germline V gives CDR1 KGHSY, CDR2 FQNENV. The CDR3 sequence is CASSLGNTEAFF. In DNA, the CDR3 is TGTGCCAGCAGCCTGGGGAACACTGAAGCTTTCTTT.

Here the CDR3 DNA reads TGTGCCTGGAGCCCAACAGGCTACGAGCAGTACTTC. Amino acid sequence: CAWSPTGYEQYF. The chain carries TRBV30 and TRBJ2-7; D perhaps matches TRBD1 (5 bases). The CDR3 is 12 amino acids. V lost 3 bases to trimming and J lost 3 bases, with 9 bases between them. CDR1 GTSNPN and CDR2 SVGIG come from the germline V gene (reference sequence).

This clone has a single count. The chain recombines TRBV19 with TRBJ1-5, with D hard to call. The CDR3 runs to 15 residues. CDR1 and CDR2 from the germline V gene are LNHDA and SQIVND (reference sequence). V dropped 5 bases and J dropped 4 bases, with 15 bases sitting between them. CDR3 sequence (DNA): TGTGCCAGTAGTTCCACGAGGCGGGGAAATCAGCCCCAGCATTTT. Its protein is CASSSTRRGNQPQHF.

V is TRBV11-3 and J is TRBJ2-7; a weak D match, TRBD2 (6 bases). The CDR3 has 16 residues. Germline V gene data show CDR1 as SGHNT and CDR2 as YENEEA. Trimming took 1 base from V and 0 from J, leaving 13 bases between them. The CDR3 reads CASSLGLAHFSYEQYF. The CDR3, as DNA: TGTGCCAGCAGCTTAGGGCTAGCGCATTTCTCCTACGAGCAGTACTTC.

This chain uses TRBV4-3 with TRBJ2-5, with D tentatively TRBD1 or TRBD2 (5 bases each). The CDR3 is made up of 15 amino acids. Germline loops: CDR1 LGHNA, CDR2 YSLEER. With 0 bases removed from V and 4 bases from J, the gap between germline ends came to 12 bases. The CDR3: CASSQDEGPGETQYF. The CDR3 region has the DNA TGCGCCAGCAGCCAAGATGAGGGGCCAGGAGAGACCCAGTACTTC.

The count of this clone is one. This rearrangement joins TRBV6-5 to TRBJ1-1, with D unresolved. Trimming took off 8 bases at V and 1 base at J, with 5 bases between the two ends. Germline-derived CDR1 and CDR2 are MNHEY and SVGAGI. The CDR3 spans 11 residues. As DNA, the CDR3 is TGTGCCAGCGGCAAGAACACTGAAGCTTTCTTT. The encoded protein is CASGKNTEAFF.

The chain is built from TRBV6-1 and TRBJ2-1; D is unresolved. V was pared by 3 bases and J by 4 bases, with 10 bases between. Germline V gene lookup returns CDR1 MNHNS and CDR2 SASEGT. The CDR3 is 14 amino acids. CDR3 residues: CASSEPGRYNEQFF. CDR3 DNA sequence: TGTGCCAGCAGTGAGCCAGGACGGTACAATGAGCAGTTCTTC.

The rearrangement uses TRBV27 and TRBJ2-5; D is possibly TRBD2 (5 bases). CDR3 size: 16 residues. Germline-derived CDR1 and CDR2 are MNHEY and SMNVEV (reference sequence). V lost 0 bases and J 5 bases, leaving 16 bases between the germline ends. CDR3 DNA: TGTGCCAGCAGTTTATCGTCCCTAGCAACTCTGGAGACCCAGTACTTC. Protein product: CASSLSSLATLETQYF.

The V and J genes are TRBV10-3 and TRBJ1-1, with D hard to call. CDR1 ENHRY and CDR2 SYGVKD come from the germline V gene. Deletions cut 2 bases from V and 0 bases from J, with 13 bases between. The CDR3 sequence is 16 residues long. This CDR3 reads CAISEGVLLMNTEAFF. CDR3 DNA: TGTGCCATCAGTGAGGGGGTCCTTCTCATGAACACTGAAGCTTTCTTT.

The chain joins TRBV19 to TRBJ1-5, with 7 bases fitting TRBD1. CDR3 length: 14 residues. Germline values: CDR1 LNHDA, CDR2 SQIVND (reference sequence). V lost 5 bases, J lost 3 bases, and 4 bases stayed unmatched. The CDR3 reads CASSPGQFNQPQHF. The CDR3 DNA reads TGTGCCAGTAGTCCGGGACAGTTCAATCAGCCCCAGCATTTT.

J is TRBJ2-7 and V is TRBV5-6; D possibly corresponds to TRBD2 (6 bases). Germline CDR1 is SGHDT and CDR2 is YYEEEE. V lost 0 bases to trimming and J lost 2 bases, with 12 bases between them. This CDR3 spans 15 amino acids. The CDR3 nucleotides read TGTGCCAGCAGCTTGGAACTTGGGGGGACCTACGAGCAGTACTTC. Translation: CASSLELGGTYEQYF.

This clone was detected once. The CDR3 spells CAIRDSDYEQYF. The CDR3 DNA reads TGTGCCATCCGGGACAGCGATTACGAGCAGTACTTC. The rearrangement links TRBV10-3 to TRBJ2-7; 7 nucleotides align to TRBD1. The CDR3 is 12 amino acids. Per germline, CDR1 ENHRY and CDR2 SYGVKD. V was pared by 8 bases and J by 4 bases, with 5 bases of the junction left unmatched.

CDR3 sequence: CASSSTPGQGPYEQYF. Written as DNA, the CDR3 is TGTGCCAGCAGTTCTACCCCGGGACAGGGTCCCTACGAGCAGTACTTC. The chain carries TRBV7-9 and TRBJ2-7, with TRBD1 identical over 9 bases. The CDR3 is 16 amino acids. Losses at the gene ends were 6 bases for V and 2 bases for J; bases not matched to a gene: 11. Per germline, CDR1 SEHNR and CDR2 FQNEAQ (reference sequence).

The chain recombines TRBV29-1 with TRBJ1-6; TRBD1 might be the D (5 bases). Trimming pared 7 bases from V and 5 bases from J, leaving 15 bases between. CDR1 SQVTM and CDR2 ANQGSEA come from the germline V gene. This CDR3 spans 14 amino acids. CDR3 amino acids: CSAKVGGNNSPLHF. CDR3 coding DNA: TGCAGCGCCAAAGTGGGGGGGAATAATTCACCCCTCCACTTT. Full variable domain (remainder filled in from reference TRBV29-1 and TRBJ1-6): SAVISQKPSRDICQRGTSLTIQCQVDSQVTMMFWYRQQPGQSLTLIATANQGSEATYESGFVIDKFPISRPNLTFSTLTVSNMSPEDSSIYLCSAKVGGNNSPLHFGNGTRLTVT.

The chain has TRBV18 and TRBJ1-2, with D uncertain. The CDR3 has 14 amino acids. The V and J ends lost 1 base and 4 bases respectively, with 10 bases between them. The V gene's germline CDR1 is KGHSH and CDR2 LQKENI. The DNA for the CDR3 is TGTGCCAGCTCACCACAAAGCGAGCCCTATGGCTACACCTTC. It encodes CASSPQSEPYGYTF.

V and J are TRBV9 and TRBJ1-4; D is ambiguous. There are 15 residues in the CDR3. Germline-derived CDR1 and CDR2 are SGDLS and YYNGEE. The V end lost 2 bases, the J end lost 8 bases, and 16 bases lay between the germline ends. CDR3: CASSVRGGWEEKLFF. DNA of the CDR3: TGTGCCAGCAGCGTGCGGGGAGGTTGGGAAGAAAAACTGTTTTTT.

The chain uses TRBV24-1 and TRBJ1-6; D gene unclear. Germline-derived CDR1 and CDR2 are KGHDR and SFDVKD. This CDR3 has 16 amino acids. The V end was cut by 5 bases, the J end by 7 bases, with 17 bases between. In DNA, the CDR3 is TGTGCCACCAGTGGTTACCGGGAGGGTAAGAATTCACCCCTCCACTTT. Residues: CATSGYREGKNSPLHF.

The J gene is TRBJ1-2, the V gene TRBV12-3 or TRBV12-4, with D unresolved. The CDR3 length is 12 residues. Trimming cost V 6 bases and J 5 bases, with 10 bases left between them. CDR3 in DNA: TGTGCCAGCAGCCTTAACACTTATGGCTACACCTTC. Residues: CASSLNTYGYTF.

This sequence joins TRBV7-9 and TRBJ1-1; D ambiguous. The germline CDR1 and CDR2 sequences are SEHNR and FQNEAQ (reference sequence). CDR3 length equals 13 residues. V lost 7 bases and J lost 3, with 12 bases in between. Here the CDR3 DNA reads TGTGCCAGCATCCGAGAGGACCACACTGAAGCTTTCTTT. This gives the protein CASIREDHTEAFF.

A few counts support this clone. The V and J genes are TRBV20-1 and TRBJ1-1; no firm D call. V shed 4 bases and J shed 5 bases, with 8 bases lying between them. CDR1 and CDR2 from the germline V gene are DFQATT and SNEGSKA (reference sequence). The CDR3 has 11 amino acids. CDR3 loop: CSAKEWTEAFF. Here the CDR3 DNA reads TGCAGTGCTAAAGAGTGGACTGAAGCTTTCTTT.

This clone was seen only a few times. The gene calls are TRBV28 and TRBJ1-2; 7 bases are a match to TRBD1. The CDR3 has 14 amino acids. Germline CDR1 MDHEN, CDR2 SYDVKM. V lost 3 bases, J lost 8 bases, and 9 bases stayed unmatched. CDR3 DNA: TGTGCCAGCAGTTTGGGGACAGCCCACATAGGCTACACCTTC. It codes for CASSLGTAHIGYTF.

V is TRBV6-1 and J is TRBJ1-1; D not resolved. This CDR3 has 13 residues. Germline lookup yields CDR1 MNHNS and CDR2 SASEGT. The V end was cut by 0 bases, the J end by 4 bases, with 6 bases between. CDR3 sequence reads: CASSEAPSTEAFF. The CDR3 bases are TGTGCCAGCAGTGAAGCGCCGAGCACTGAAGCTTTCTTT.

The chain links TRBV6-1 to TRBJ2-3, with 10 nucleotides matching TRBD1. Germline CDR1 and CDR2: MNHNS and SASEGT. This CDR3 region has 16 residues. V lost 2 bases and J lost 4; bases outside the gene matches: 6. The CDR3 loop reads CASSEMVGQGADTQYF. The CDR3 DNA sequence: TGTGCCAGCAGTGAAATGGTTGGACAGGGGGCAGATACGCAGTATTTT.

The chain combines TRBV7-2 with TRBJ1-1; D is ambiguous. Germline loops: CDR1 SGHTA, CDR2 FQGNSA. Trimming shortened V by 3 bases and J by 10 bases, and 12 bases separated the two germline ends. This CDR3 has 12 residues. The CDR3 here is CASSLADTRAFF. In DNA form, the CDR3 reads TGTGCCAGCAGCTTGGCCGATACGCGAGCTTTCTTT.

To note about this clone: At the DNA level, this CDR3 is encoded by other sequences in the same sample as well. This rearrangement joins TRBV30 to TRBJ1-6, with 9 bases identical to TRBD1. Germline CDR1 reads GTSNPN; CDR2 reads SVGIG (reference sequence). This CDR3 has 11 residues. V lost 5 bases and J lost 13; bases outside the gene matches: 3. Written as DNA, the CDR3 is TGTGCCTGGGACAGGGGGAGTCCCCTCCACTTT. Protein: CAWDRGSPLHF.

This clone was counted a few times. This chain links TRBV20-1 with TRBJ1-1, with 7 bases lining up with TRBD1. The CDR3 is made up of 14 amino acids. V trimming: 3 bases; J trimming: 6 bases; junction bases outside the gene matches: 10. Germline values: CDR1 DFQATT, CDR2 SNEGSKA (reference sequence). The CDR3 is CSASNTGELAEAFF. DNA of the CDR3: TGCAGTGCTAGTAATACAGGGGAGTTGGCTGAAGCTTTCTTT.

The chain links TRBV5-4 to TRBJ2-1; a possible D gene is TRBD2 (6 bases). The length of the CDR3 is 15 residues. Germline V gene data show CDR1 as SGHNT and CDR2 as YYREEE (reference sequence). Trimming removed 2 bases from V and 8 bases from J, with 17 bases in between. CDR3 sequence: CASSFIAGSVDEQFF. Here the CDR3 DNA reads TGTGCCAGCAGCTTTATTGCGGGATCAGTCGATGAGCAGTTCTTC.